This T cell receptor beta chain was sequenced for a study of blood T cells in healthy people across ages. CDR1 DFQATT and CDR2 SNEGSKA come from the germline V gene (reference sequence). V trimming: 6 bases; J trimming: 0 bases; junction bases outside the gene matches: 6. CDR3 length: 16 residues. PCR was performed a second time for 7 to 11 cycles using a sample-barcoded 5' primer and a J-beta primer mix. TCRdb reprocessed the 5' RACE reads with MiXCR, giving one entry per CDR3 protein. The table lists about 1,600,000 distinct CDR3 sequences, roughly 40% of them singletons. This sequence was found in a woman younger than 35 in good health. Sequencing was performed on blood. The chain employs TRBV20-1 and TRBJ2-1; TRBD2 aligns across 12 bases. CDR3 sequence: CSAIGLAGLSYNEQFF. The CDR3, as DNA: TGCAGTGCAATAGGACTAGCGGGACTCTCCTACAATGAGCAGTTCTTC.